This T cell receptor (beta chain) was observed in a study of blood T cells in healthy people across ages. Points from the study as a whole: Donor CMV status, an unknown factor, possibly confounded changes in expanded clonotypes. Those diversity estimates obtained from one million T cells were thought to be underestimates.

Looked up from germline, CDR1 is MNHEY and CDR2 is SVGAGI. CDR3 size: 14 residues. V was trimmed by 5 bases and J by 4 bases, leaving 15 bases between them. Then a second PCR, running roughly 7 to 11 cycles, was carried out with a sample-barcoded 5' primer and a J-beta primer mix. A tag from a template-switch adaptor with 12 random nucleotides marked each cDNA molecule. All samples yielded 2.5 million or more CDR3-containing paired-end reads. Each CDR3 protein is one row after TCRdb ran MiXCR on the 5' RACE reads. The repertoire includes fewer than 2 million distinct CDR3 sequences, roughly two fifths of them detected once, and under 30% sits in the top ten. This clonotype appeared a few times. Its cognate antigen is unknown.

This clonotype originated in a human donor in good health. Sample: blood. The rearrangement joins TRBV6-5 to TRBJ2-7, with D tentatively TRBD2 (5 bases). The DNA for the CDR3 is TGTGCCAGCAGTCCCCTCCGGGGTACTTACGAGCAGTACTTC. Amino acid sequence: CASSPLRGTYEQYF.